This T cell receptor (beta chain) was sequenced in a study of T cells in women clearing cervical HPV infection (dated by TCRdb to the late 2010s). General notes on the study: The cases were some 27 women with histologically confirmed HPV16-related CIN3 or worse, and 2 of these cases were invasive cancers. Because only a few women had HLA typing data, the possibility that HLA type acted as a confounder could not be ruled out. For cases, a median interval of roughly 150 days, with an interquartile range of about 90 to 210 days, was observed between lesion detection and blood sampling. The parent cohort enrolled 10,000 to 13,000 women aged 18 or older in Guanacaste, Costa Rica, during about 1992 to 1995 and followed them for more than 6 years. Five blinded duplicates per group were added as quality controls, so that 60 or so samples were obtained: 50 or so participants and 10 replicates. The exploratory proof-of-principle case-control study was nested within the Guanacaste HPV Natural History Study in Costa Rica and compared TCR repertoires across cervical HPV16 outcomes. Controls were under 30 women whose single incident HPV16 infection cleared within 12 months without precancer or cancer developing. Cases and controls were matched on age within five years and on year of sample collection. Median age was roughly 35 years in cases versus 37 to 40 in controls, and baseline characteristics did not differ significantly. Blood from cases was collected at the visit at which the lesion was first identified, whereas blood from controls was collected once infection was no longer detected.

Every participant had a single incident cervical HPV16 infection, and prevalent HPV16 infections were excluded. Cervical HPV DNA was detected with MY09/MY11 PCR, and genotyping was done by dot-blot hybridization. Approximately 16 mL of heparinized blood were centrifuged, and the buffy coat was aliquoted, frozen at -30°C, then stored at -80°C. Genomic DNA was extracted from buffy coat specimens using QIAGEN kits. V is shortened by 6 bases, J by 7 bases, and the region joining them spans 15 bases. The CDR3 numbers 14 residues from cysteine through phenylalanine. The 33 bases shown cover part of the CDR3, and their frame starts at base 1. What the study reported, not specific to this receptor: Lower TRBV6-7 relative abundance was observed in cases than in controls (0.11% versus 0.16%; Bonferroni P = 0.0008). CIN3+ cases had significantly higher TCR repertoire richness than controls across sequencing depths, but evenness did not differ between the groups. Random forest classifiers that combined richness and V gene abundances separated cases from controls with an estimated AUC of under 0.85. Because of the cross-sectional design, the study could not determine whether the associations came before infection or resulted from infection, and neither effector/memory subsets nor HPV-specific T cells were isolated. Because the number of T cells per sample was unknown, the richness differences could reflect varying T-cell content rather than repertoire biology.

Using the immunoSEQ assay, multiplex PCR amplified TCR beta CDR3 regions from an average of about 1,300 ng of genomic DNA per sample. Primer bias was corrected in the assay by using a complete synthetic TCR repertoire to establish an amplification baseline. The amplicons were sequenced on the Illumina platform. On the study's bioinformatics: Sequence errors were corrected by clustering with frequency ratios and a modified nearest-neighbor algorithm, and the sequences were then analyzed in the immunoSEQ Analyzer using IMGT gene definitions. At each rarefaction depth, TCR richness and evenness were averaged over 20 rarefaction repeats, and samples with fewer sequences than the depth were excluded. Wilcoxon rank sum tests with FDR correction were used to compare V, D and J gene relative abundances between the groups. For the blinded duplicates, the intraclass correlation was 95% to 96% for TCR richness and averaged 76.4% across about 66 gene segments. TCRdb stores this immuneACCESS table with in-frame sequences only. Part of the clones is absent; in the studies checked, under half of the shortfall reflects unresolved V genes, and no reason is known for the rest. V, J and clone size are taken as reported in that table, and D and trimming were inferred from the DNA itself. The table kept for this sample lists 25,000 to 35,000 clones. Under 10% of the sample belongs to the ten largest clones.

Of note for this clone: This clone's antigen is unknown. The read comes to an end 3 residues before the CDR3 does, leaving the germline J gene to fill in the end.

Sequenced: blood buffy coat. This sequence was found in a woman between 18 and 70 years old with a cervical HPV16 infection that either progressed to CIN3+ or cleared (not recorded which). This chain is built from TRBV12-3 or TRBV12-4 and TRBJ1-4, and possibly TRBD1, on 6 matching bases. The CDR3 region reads CASSRQGSGEKLFF. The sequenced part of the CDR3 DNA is TGTGCCAGCAGCCGCCAGGGGAGCGGTGAAAAA.